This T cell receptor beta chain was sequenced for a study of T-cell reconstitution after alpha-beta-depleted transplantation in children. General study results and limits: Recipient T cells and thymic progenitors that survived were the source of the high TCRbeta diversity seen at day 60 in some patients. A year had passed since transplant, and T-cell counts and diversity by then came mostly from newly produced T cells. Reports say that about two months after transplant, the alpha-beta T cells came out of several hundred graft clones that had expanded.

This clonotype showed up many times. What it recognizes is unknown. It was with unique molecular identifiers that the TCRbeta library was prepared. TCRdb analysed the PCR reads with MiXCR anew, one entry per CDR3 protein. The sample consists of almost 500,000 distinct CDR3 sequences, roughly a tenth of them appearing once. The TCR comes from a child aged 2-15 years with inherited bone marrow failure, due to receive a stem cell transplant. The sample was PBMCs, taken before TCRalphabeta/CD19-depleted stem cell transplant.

The CDR3 DNA reads TGCGCCAGCAGGGCAGCTGGGGCCAACGTCCTGACTTTC. Encoded protein: CASRAAGANVLTF. V gene TRBV4-3 combines with J gene TRBJ2-6; D is uncertain. The ends were cut back, 6 bases at V and 2 bases at J, with 5 bases in the middle. The CDR3 has 13 residues. The V gene's germline CDR1 is LGHNA and CDR2 YSLEER.